This is a list of T cell receptor beta chains from one sample in a study of cytomegalovirus exposure and HLA in healthy donors. TCRdb keeps only in-frame clones here, not all; method: immunoSEQ multiplex PCR. The sample lists under 130,000 clones, 10% to 15% occurring once. Sample: PBMCs. These receptors all come from a man between 35 and 55 years old in good health and CMV-seropositive. Both conserved end residues are part of each CDR3. Fields, in order: V gene, D gene, clone size, J gene, CDR3 protein, CDR3 DNA. A D gene is named only where the DNA matches it firmly. Expanded clones are given a class, and other clones once, few, many or no size at all.

TRBV7-2	NA	NA	TRBJ2-7	CASSRPGYEQYF	TGTGCCAGCAGCCGTCCCGGGTACGAGCAGTACTTC
TRBV7-8	TRBD2	NA	TRBJ2-3	CASSSPGLAAVSATDTQYF	TGTGCCAGCAGCTCACCGGGACTAGCGGCCGTTTCTGCCACAGATACGCAGTATTTT
TRBV15	TRBD2	NA	TRBJ2-3	CATSRGGLGADTQYF	TGTGCCACCAGCAGAGGGGGACTAGGTGCAGATACGCAGTATTTT
TRBV19	NA	NA	TRBJ1-4	CASSGPANEKLFF	TGTGCCAGTAGTGGGCCAGCTAATGAAAAACTGTTTTTT
TRBV12-5	TRBD1	few	TRBJ1-4	CASGPRTGDEKLFF	TGTGCTAGTGGTCCCAGGACAGGGGATGAAAAACTGTTTTTT
TRBV18	TRBD1	few	TRBJ2-1	CASLRTGEAYNEQFF	TGTGCCAGCTTAAGGACAGGCGAGGCCTACAATGAGCAGTTCTTC
TRBV7-9	NA	few	TRBJ1-2	CASSLGGEGGYTF	TGTGCCAGCAGCTTAGGGGGTGAGGGCGGCTACACCTTC
TRBV25-1	NA	NA	TRBJ1-2	CASSPPGVGYTF	TGTGCCAGCAGTCCCCCCGGGGTGGGCTACACCTTC
TRBV7-2	NA	NA	TRBJ1-1	CASSFMTRGQNTEAFF	TGTGCCAGCAGCTTCATGACACGAGGACAGAACACTGAAGCTTTCTTT
TRBV7-2	TRBD1	few	TRBJ2-3	CASSLVRGPTDTQYF	TGTGCCAGCAGCTTAGTTAGGGGGCCGACAGATACGCAGTATTTT
TRBV27	TRBD2	NA	TRBJ2-1	CASSSVLLTSPNEQFF	TGTGCCAGCAGTTCCGTACTATTGACTAGCCCCAATGAGCAGTTCTTC
TRBV6-5	TRBD2	NA	TRBJ2-1	CASSRTGLTGGKQFF	TGTGCCAGCAGCAGAACCGGACTAACGGGAGGGAAGCAGTTCTTC
TRBV7-2	TRBD2	few	TRBJ2-7	CASSFSSGRTYEQYF	TGTGCCAGCAGCTTTTCTAGCGGGAGGACCTACGAGCAGTACTTC
TRBV4-3	TRBD1	NA	TRBJ2-7	CASSPPGTVYEQYF	TGCGCCAGCAGCCCTCCCGGGACAGTCTACGAGCAGTACTTC
TRBV28	NA	NA	TRBJ2-3	CASSDNTDTQYF	TGTGCCAGCAGTGACAACACAGATACGCAGTATTTT
TRBV2	NA	few	TRBJ2-2	CASKFRGVSDTGELFF	TGTGCCAGCAAATTCAGGGGTGTCAGCGACACCGGGGAGCTGTTTTTT
TRBV4-1	NA	few	TRBJ2-7	CASSQGGQGYEQYF	TGCGCCAGCAGCCAGGGCGGCCAGGGCTACGAGCAGTACTTC
TRBV4-1	NA	NA	TRBJ2-3	CASSQGSVDTQYF	TGCGCCAGCAGCCAAGGGAGTGTAGATACGCAGTATTTT
TRBV19	TRBD1	NA	TRBJ2-2	CASSYGQGNTGELFF	TGTGCCAGTAGTTATGGACAGGGGAACACCGGGGAGCTGTTTTTT
TRBV7-2	TRBD1	NA	TRBJ2-7	CASSITGTGREEQYF	TGTGCCAGCAGCATCACCGGGACAGGGAGGGAGGAGCAGTACTTC
TRBV7-2	NA	NA	TRBJ2-5	CASSLYRVQETQYF	TGTGCCAGCAGCTTATACAGGGTCCAAGAGACCCAGTACTTC
TRBV28	TRBD1	few	TRBJ2-7	CASSHTGQGGTYEQYF	TGTGCCAGCAGTCACACGGGACAGGGCGGCACCTACGAGCAGTACTTC
TRBV27	NA	few	TRBJ1-5	CASSLQGYPIGQPQHF	TGTGCCAGCAGTTTACAGGGTTACCCTATTGGTCAGCCCCAGCATTTT
TRBV15	NA	NA	TRBJ2-3	CATSRDWGGTDTQYF	TGTGCCACCAGCAGAGATTGGGGGGGCACAGATACGCAGTATTTT
TRBV25-1	TRBD2	NA	TRBJ2-2	CASRGLAGGLRSNGELFF	TGTGCCAGCAGGGGACTAGCGGGAGGGTTACGGTCTAACGGGGAGCTGTTTTTT
TRBV11-2	NA	NA	TRBJ1-2	CASSQRDRNYGYTF	TGTGCCAGCAGCCAGCGAGACAGGAACTATGGCTACACCTTC
TRBV6-5	TRBD1	few	TRBJ1-2	CASGQGGYGYTF	TGTGCCAGCGGACAGGGGGGCTATGGCTACACCTTC
TRBV11-2	TRBD1	NA	TRBJ2-7	CASRRTGGSYEQYF	TGTGCCAGCAGACGGACAGGGGGGTCCTACGAGCAGTACTTC
TRBV15	NA	few	TRBJ2-7	CATSRDRWNAYEQYF	TGTGCCACCAGCAGAGACAGGTGGAACGCCTACGAGCAGTACTTC
TRBV29-1	NA	NA	TRBJ2-3	CSVDAPRGLADTQYF	TGCAGCGTTGATGCCCCCCGGGGATTGGCAGATACGCAGTATTTT
TRBV2	NA	few	TRBJ2-5	CASSERLAQETQYF	TGTGCCAGCAGTGAAAGACTGGCGCAAGAGACCCAGTACTTC
TRBV9	TRBD2	few	TRBJ2-3	CASSVGTSGRDTQYF	TGTGCCAGCAGCGTAGGGACTAGCGGGAGGGATACGCAGTATTTT
TRBV7-9	TRBD2	NA	TRBJ2-5	CASSRRTSGSETQYF	TGTGCCAGCAGCCGGCGGACTAGCGGGAGTGAGACCCAGTACTTC
TRBV4-1	NA	few	TRBJ2-1	CASSQLQGYEQFF	TGCGCCAGCAGCCAATTACAGGGATATGAGCAGTTCTTC
TRBV29-1	NA	NA	TRBJ2-3	CSVGHGLSTDTQYF	TGCAGCGTTGGTCACGGACTCAGCACAGATACGCAGTATTTT
TRBV5-6	NA	many	TRBJ1-1	CASSYRYTEAFF	TGTGCCAGCAGCTACAGGTACACTGAAGCTTTCTTT